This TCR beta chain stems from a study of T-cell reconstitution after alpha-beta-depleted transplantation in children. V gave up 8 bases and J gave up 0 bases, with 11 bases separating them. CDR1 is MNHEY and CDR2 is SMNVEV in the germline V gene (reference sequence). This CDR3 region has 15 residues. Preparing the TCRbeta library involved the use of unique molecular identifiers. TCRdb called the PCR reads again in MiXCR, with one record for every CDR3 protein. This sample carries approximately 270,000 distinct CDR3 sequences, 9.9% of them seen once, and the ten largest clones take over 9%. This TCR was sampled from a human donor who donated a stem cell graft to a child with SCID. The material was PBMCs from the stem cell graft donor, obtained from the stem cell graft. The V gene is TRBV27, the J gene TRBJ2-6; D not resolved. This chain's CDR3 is CASRDVLSGANVLTF. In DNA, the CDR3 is TGTGCCAGCCGCGACGTCCTCTCTGGGGCCAACGTCCTGACTTTC.